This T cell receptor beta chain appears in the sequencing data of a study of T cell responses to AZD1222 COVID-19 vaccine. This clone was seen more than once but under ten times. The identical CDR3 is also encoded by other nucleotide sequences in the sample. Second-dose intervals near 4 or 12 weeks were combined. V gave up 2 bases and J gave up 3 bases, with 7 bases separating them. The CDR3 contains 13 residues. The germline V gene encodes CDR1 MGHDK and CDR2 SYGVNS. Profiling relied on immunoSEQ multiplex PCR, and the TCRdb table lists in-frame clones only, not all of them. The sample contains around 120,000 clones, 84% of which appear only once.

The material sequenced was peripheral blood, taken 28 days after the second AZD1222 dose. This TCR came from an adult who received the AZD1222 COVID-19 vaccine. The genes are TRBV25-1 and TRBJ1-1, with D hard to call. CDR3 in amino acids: CASSERRDTEAFF. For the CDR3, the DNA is TGTGCCAGCAGTGAACGGCGGGACACTGAAGCTTTCTTT. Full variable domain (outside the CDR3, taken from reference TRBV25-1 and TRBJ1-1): EADIYQTPRYLVIGTGKKITLECSQTMGHDKMYWYQQDPGMELHLIHYSYGVNSTEKGDLSSESTVSRIRTEHFPLTLESARPSHTSQYLCASSERRDTEAFFGQGTRLTVV.